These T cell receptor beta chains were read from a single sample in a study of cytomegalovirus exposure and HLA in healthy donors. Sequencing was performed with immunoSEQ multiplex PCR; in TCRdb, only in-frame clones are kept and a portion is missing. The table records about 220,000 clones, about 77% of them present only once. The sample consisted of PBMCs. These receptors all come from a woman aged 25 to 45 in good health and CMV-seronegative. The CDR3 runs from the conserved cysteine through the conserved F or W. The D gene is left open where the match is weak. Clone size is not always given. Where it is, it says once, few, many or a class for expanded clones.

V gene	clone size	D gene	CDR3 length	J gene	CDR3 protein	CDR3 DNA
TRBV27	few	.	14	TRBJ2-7	CASSLSADPYEQYF	TGTGCCAGCAGTTTATCAGCGGACCCCTACGAGCAGTACTTC
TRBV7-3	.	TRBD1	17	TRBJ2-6	CASSRGQSSSGANVLTF	TGTGCCAGCTCCCGGGGACAGAGTAGCTCTGGGGCCAACGTCCTGACTTTC
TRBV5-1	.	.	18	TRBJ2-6	CASSLTGQTFSGANVLTF	TGCGCCAGCAGCTTGACGGGTCAAACCTTCTCTGGGGCCAACGTCCTGACTTTC
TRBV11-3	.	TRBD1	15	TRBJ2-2	CASRRTGANTGELFF	TGTGCCAGCAGGCGAACAGGGGCGAACACCGGGGAGCTGTTTTTT
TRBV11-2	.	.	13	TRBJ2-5	CASSPGYQETQYF	TGTGCCAGCAGCCCCGGGTACCAAGAGACCCAGTACTTC
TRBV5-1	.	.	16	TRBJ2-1	CASSLGDGGRGNEQFF	TGCGCCAGCAGCTTGGGGGACGGGGGGCGTGGAAATGAGCAGTTCTTC
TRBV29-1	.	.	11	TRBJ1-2	CSVRDVDGYTF	TGCAGCGTCCGGGATGTAGATGGCTACACCTTC
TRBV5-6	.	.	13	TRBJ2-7	CASSGHTTYEQYF	TGTGCCAGCAGCGGACACACTACCTACGAGCAGTACTTC
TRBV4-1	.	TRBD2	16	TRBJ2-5	CASSPLGLAGKETQYF	TGCGCCAGCAGCCCCCTCGGGCTAGCGGGGAAAGAGACCCAGTACTTC
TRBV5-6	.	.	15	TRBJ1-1	CASSSPSREGTEAFF	TGTGCCAGCAGCTCCCCCTCCAGGGAGGGCACTGAAGCTTTCTTT
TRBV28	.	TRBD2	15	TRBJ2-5	CATRTSGRAGETQYF	TGTGCCACCCGGACTAGCGGGAGGGCCGGGGAGACCCAGTACTTC
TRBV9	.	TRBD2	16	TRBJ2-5	CASSPHLAGGRETQYF	TGTGCCAGCAGCCCCCACCTAGCGGGGGGTCGAGAGACCCAGTACTTC
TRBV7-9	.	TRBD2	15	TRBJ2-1	CASSPPSGPYNEQFF	TGTGCCAGCAGCCCGCCTAGCGGGCCTTACAATGAGCAGTTCTTC
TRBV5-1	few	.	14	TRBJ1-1	CASSLVGGGTEAFF	TGCGCCAGCAGCTTGGTCGGGGGGGGCACTGAAGCTTTCTTT
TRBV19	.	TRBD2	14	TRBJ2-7	CASSDGLAVYEQYF	TGTGCCAGTAGTGATGGACTAGCAGTCTACGAGCAGTACTTC
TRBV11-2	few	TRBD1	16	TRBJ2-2	CASSLNLDRDAGELFF	TGTGCCAGCAGCTTAAATTTAGACAGGGACGCCGGGGAGCTGTTTTTT
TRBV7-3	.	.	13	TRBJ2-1	CASSLLGSFEQFF	TGTGCCAGCAGCTTACTGGGCTCCTTTGAGCAGTTCTTC
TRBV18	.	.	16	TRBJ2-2	CASSPRADTNTGELFF	TGTGCCAGCTCACCGAGGGCGGATACGAACACCGGGGAGCTGTTTTTT
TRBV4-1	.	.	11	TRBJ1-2	CASSQGLGYTF	TGCGCCAGCAGCCAAGGACTTGGCTACACCTTC
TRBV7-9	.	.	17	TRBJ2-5	CASSPARWGEWKETQYF	TGTGCCAGCAGCCCCGCCCGATGGGGGGAATGGAAGGAGACCCAGTACTTC
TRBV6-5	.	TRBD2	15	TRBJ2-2	CASRQLAGLAGELFF	TGTGCCAGCAGGCAACTAGCGGGGCTGGCCGGGGAGCTGTTTTTT